This T cell receptor beta chain was sequenced in a study of high-grade serous ovarian cancer treatment subgroups. Study outcomes and limitations: Only CDR3 was analyzed; CDR1 and CDR2 were not.

A remark on this clone: Its antigen is currently unknown.

The tumor samples were collected prior to definitive surgery or chemotherapy. Assay used: immunoSEQ multiplex PCR; TCRdb lists only in-frame clones, some missing. In the table there are roughly 29,000 clones, around 84% of which are singletons. This CDR3 spans 18 amino acids. CDR1 LNHDA and CDR2 SQIVND come from the germline V gene (reference sequence). With 6 bases clipped from V and 1 base from J, the junction kept 7 bases outside the gene matches. The material sequenced was tumor tissue. The rearrangement joins TRBV19 to TRBJ2-2; 14 positions agree with TRBD2. The source is a human donor with high-grade serous ovarian cancer. CDR3 region: CASSRGTSGRVNTGELFF. Written as DNA, the CDR3 is TGTGCCAGTAGCCGGGGGACTAGCGGGAGAGTGAACACCGGGGAGCTGTTTTTT.